A selection of T cell receptor beta chains follows, all from one sample in a study of blood T cell repertoires in COVID-19. The repertoire was sequenced with immunoSEQ multiplex PCR; TCRdb's copy has only in-frame clones and lacks some. The repertoire holds roughly 70,000 clones, with approximately 90% as singletons. The sequenced sample consisted of peripheral blood. The receptors were sampled from a man aged 50 to 59 with COVID-19, enrolled during active disease. The CDR3 runs from the conserved cysteine through the conserved F or W. The D gene is left open where the match is weak. Size tells how often a clone was seen (once, few, many) or the class of an expanded clone, and some rows leave it out.

V gene	J gene	clone size	D gene	CDR3 DNA	CDR3 protein
TRBV24-1	TRBJ2-2	.	TRBD1	TGTGCCACCAGGGGGACAGGGAGGGACACCGGGGAGCTGTTTTTT	CATRGTGRDTGELFF
TRBV5-5	TRBJ2-7	.	TRBD1	TGTGCCAGCAGCTTGGGTGGGACAGGGACCTACGAGCAGTACTTC	CASSLGGTGTYEQYF
TRBV10-3	TRBJ1-1	.	.	TGTGCCATCAGTGAGTCTCAGGGGTTTTTAGTCACTGAAGCTTTCTTT	CAISESQGFLVTEAFF
TRBV3-1/TRBV3-2	TRBJ2-5	.	.	TGTGCCAGCAGCCAAGCCGCCCCAGCGAGGGAGACCCAGTACTTC	CASSQAAPARETQYF
TRBV27	TRBJ2-5	.	.	TGTGCCAGCAGTTTATCAGGCCCCGGGGGGCAGGAGACCCAGTACTTC	CASSLSGPGGQETQYF
TRBV7-3	TRBJ2-3	few	TRBD2	TGTGCCAGCAGCCGGGCGGGAGGCTCCACAGATACGCAGTATTTT	CASSRAGGSTDTQYF
TRBV7-9	TRBJ1-4	.	TRBD1	TGTGCCAGCAGCTTCGACAGGGGAGGGGAAAAACTGTTTTTT	CASSFDRGGEKLFF
TRBV7-3	TRBJ2-5	.	TRBD2	TGTGCCAGCAGCCCCGGGGGAGGGCCGGGAGAGACCCAGTACTTC	CASSPGGGPGETQYF
TRBV18	TRBJ2-5	.	.	TGTGCCAGCTCACCGGTCCCCCGAGTGGTTCAAGAGACCCAGTACTTC	CASSPVPRVVQETQYF
TRBV29-1	TRBJ2-7	.	.	TGCAGCGTTGCAGTGATCTCCTACGAGCAGTACTTC	CSVAVISYEQYF
TRBV5-1	TRBJ1-1	.	.	TGCGCCAGCAGCTTAGGGGGTGAGAATGAAGCTTTCTTT	CASSLGGENEAFF
TRBV3-1/TRBV3-2	TRBJ2-1	.	TRBD2	TGTGCCAGCAGCCAAGGACTAGCGGGAAACCAGCAGTTCTTC	CASSQGLAGNQQFF
TRBV4-3	TRBJ1-6	.	TRBD1	TGCGCCAGCAGCCAAGACGGGGACAGGTTTAATTCACCCCTCCACTTT	CASSQDGDRFNSPLHF
TRBV7-2	TRBJ2-7	.	.	TGTGCCAGCAGCTTGGAGGGGGCCAGTTGGTCCTACGAGCAGTACTTC	CASSLEGASWSYEQYF
TRBV11-3	TRBJ2-1	.	TRBD1	TGTGCCAGCAGCGGACAGGGCCCCTTGAATGAGCAGTTCTTC	CASSGQGPLNEQFF
TRBV28	TRBJ1-5	.	TRBD1	TGTGCCAGCAGTTCCGCGGGACAGAGGCCCTCAGGGCCCCAGCATTTT	CASSSAGQRPSGPQHF
TRBV20-1	TRBJ1-5	.	TRBD1	TGCAGTGCTAGTTGGGACAGGGGGAATCAGCCCCAGCATTTT	CSASWDRGNQPQHF
TRBV2	TRBJ1-2	.	TRBD1	TGTGCCAGCAGCGCGGACAGGGCCTGGGGCTACACCTTC	CASSADRAWGYTF
TRBV5-1	TRBJ2-1	few	TRBD2	TGCGCCAGCAGGGCGGGACTAGCGGGAGTCGAGCAGTTCTTC	CASRAGLAGVEQFF
TRBV7-9	TRBJ1-3	.	.	TGTGCCAGCAGCCCTAACTTCCCGAACACCATATATTTT	CASSPNFPNTIYF
TRBV18	TRBJ1-3	once	TRBD1	TGTGCCAGCTCACCCAACGGGGACAGCACCATATATTTT	CASSPNGDSTIYF
TRBV7-9	TRBJ2-1	.	.	TGTGCCAGCAGCTCCCCAGCGGGTGAGCAGTTCTTC	CASSSPAGEQFF
TRBV3-1/TRBV3-2	TRBJ2-3	.	TRBD2	TGTGCCAGCAGCCAGAACGTCCTAGCGGGGCGCACAGATACGCAGTATTTT	CASSQNVLAGRTDTQYF
TRBV19	TRBJ2-4	.	.	TGTGCCAGTAGCTTGGAGGTAGCCAAAAACATTCAGTACTTC	CASSLEVAKNIQYF
TRBV7-9	TRBJ2-3	.	TRBD2	TGTGCCAGCAGCCGCCCGGGACTAGCGGGAGTTGTGAATACGCAGTATTTT	CASSRPGLAGVVNTQYF
TRBV6-1	TRBJ2-5	.	.	TGTGCCAGCAGTGAACACCGTGGGGGGCAAGAGACCCAGTACTTC	CASSEHRGGQETQYF
TRBV13	TRBJ2-7	.	TRBD1	TGTGCCAGCAGCATCGGACAGGGGAACTACGAGCAGTACTTC	CASSIGQGNYEQYF
TRBV19	TRBJ2-3	once	.	TGTGCCAGTAGTATAAGCGGATTGAGCACAGATACGCAGTATTTT	CASSISGLSTDTQYF
TRBV7-8	TRBJ2-1	.	.	TGTGCCAGCAGCTTAGACCGACAGGAGGCGTACAATGAGCAGTTCTTC	CASSLDRQEAYNEQFF
TRBV7-6	TRBJ1-1	.	TRBD1	TGTGCCAGCAGCCCAGGGACAGGCGGTGGGAGCACTGAAGCTTTCTTT	CASSPGTGGGSTEAFF